Included here is one T cell receptor (beta chain) sequence, with context. The antigen it recognizes is unknown. Per-base qualities were not stored, and no clone one base away is much larger. TCRbeta CDR3 regions were immunosequenced from genomic DNA with the immunoSEQ Assay. Prior to high-throughput sequencing, genomic DNA was amplified by bias-controlled multiplex PCR. The paper's data handling went like this. To quantify the absolute abundance of each unique TCRbeta CDR3 region, the sequences were collapsed and filtered. Clonality, defined as 1 minus Pielou's evenness, was calculated using productive rearrangements only. To compute tumor T-cell fraction, TCRbeta template counts were normalized to usable DNA, with usable DNA estimated from several housekeeping genes. A previously published method was used to identify clones whose frequencies were significantly greater in on-treatment samples than in baseline samples. Here the immuneACCESS table is served through TCRdb, limited to in-frame sequences with V and J called. Missing clones are a known gap in these copies; in checked studies unresolved V genes cover under half, and the rest lacks a known reason. D and trimming come from the DNA, and the V and J calls and clone size come from that table. In all, the sample holds under 20,000 clones, and 26% of those were seen once. The ten largest clonotypes hold roughly 7.2% of the sample.

The treatment or condition label of this sample denotes: randomized to nivolumab then ipilimumab (arm A) or the reverse (arm B). None of the trial patients had been given prior DNA-damaging chemotherapy. Samples came from patients with melanoma in CheckMate 064, a randomized, open-label phase II trial of sequential checkpoint blockade. Tumor TCR sequencing used genomic DNA from formalin-fixed paraffin-embedded (FFPE) tissue samples. The data derive from a study of sequential checkpoint blockade in melanoma (dated by TCRdb to about 2019). For context, the study as a whole: Using 1:1 randomization, the trial assigned patients either to first-line nivolumab followed by ipilimumab (arm A) or to ipilimumab followed by nivolumab (arm B). TCRbeta immunosequencing was performed on DNA from 90 to 100 pretreatment melanoma tumor samples. In about 80% of the matched pre- and post-treatment tumor biopsy pairs, both biopsies came from the same lesion. Both trial sequences were followed by maintenance nivolumab. For about two dozen patients, matched tumor biopsies were obtained before treatment and at week 13, following single-agent nivolumab (arm A) or ipilimumab (arm B). Overall results and qualifications from the work: Tumor T-cell fraction and clonality were correlated with PD-L1 staining and CD8+ T-cell counts, but not with mutational load. Patients with increases in tumor T-cell fraction and clonality by week 13 were approximately 30 times more likely to achieve clinical benefit. Among patients in arm A, the nivolumab-first arm, pretreatment tumor TIL clonality was associated with response (P = .04). The model for predicting response that combines TCR metrics with mutation burden needs to be validated in larger, independent patient cohorts. Within-arm analyses of tumor T-cell fraction were limited by small sample sizes and reduced statistical power.

CDR1 and CDR2 were assigned from the germline V gene as KGHSH and LQKENI. Measured from the cysteine to the phenylalanine, the CDR3 is 15 residues long. The CDR3 DNA has 45 bases and is translated from base 1. For this chain, trimming is 0 bases at the V end and 6 bases at the J end, and the number of junction bases without a gene match is 3. The rearrangement joined TRBV18 to TRBJ2-1; the junction holds 9 bases that match TRBD1. Material: tumor tissue (inferred from file names), obtained from a patient given nivolumab and ipilimumab in sequence. This sequence was found in a human donor with melanoma. CDR3 region: CASSPPGQGFNEQFF. The sequence in DNA is TGTGCCAGCTCACCACCAGGACAGGGGTTCAATGAGCAGTTCTTC. The full variable domain, with segments outside the CDR3 supplied by the reference TRBV18 and TRBJ2-1 proteins, appears as NAGVMQNPRHLVRRRGQEARLRCSPMKGHSHVYWYRQLPEEGLKFMVYLQKENIIDESGMPKERFSAEFPKEGPSILRIQQVVRGDSAAYFCASSPPGQGFNEQFFGPGTRLTVL.